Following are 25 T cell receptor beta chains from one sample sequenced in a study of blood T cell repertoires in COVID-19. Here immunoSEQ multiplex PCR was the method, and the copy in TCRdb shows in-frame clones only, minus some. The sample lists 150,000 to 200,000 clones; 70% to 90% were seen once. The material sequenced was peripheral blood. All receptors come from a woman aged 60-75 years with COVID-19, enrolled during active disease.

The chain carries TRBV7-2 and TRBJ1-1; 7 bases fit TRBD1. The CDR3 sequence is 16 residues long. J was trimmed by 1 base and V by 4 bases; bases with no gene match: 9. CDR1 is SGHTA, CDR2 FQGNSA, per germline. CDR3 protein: CASSSRPGDRNTEAFF. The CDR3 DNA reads TGTGCCAGCAGCTCTAGGCCGGGGGACAGGAACACTGAAGCTTTCTTT. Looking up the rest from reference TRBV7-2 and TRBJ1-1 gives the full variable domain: GAGVSQSPSNKVTEKGKDVELRCDPISGHTALYWYRQSLGQGLEFLIYFQGNSAPDKSGLPSDRFSAERTGGSVSTLTIQRTQQEDSAVYLCASSSRPGDRNTEAFFGQGTRLTVV.

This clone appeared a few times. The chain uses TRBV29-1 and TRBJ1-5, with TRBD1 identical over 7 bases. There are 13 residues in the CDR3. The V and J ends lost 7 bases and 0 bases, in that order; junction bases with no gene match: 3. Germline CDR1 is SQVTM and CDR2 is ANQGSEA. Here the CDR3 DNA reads TGCAGCGCCGGACAGGATAGCAATCAGCCCCAGCATTTT. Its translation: CSAGQDSNQPQHF.

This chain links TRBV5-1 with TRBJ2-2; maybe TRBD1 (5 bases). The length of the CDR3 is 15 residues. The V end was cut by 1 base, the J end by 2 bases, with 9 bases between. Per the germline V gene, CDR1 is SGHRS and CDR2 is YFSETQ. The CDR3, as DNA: TGCGCCAGCAGCTTGCAAACAGGAAACACCGGGGAGCTGTTTTTT. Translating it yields CASSLQTGNTGELFF.

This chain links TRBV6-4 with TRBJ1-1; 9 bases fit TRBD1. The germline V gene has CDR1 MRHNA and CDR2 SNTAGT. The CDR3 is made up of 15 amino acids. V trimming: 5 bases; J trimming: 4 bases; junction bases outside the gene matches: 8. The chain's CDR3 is CASSFKDRGATEAFF. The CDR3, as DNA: TGTGCCAGCAGTTTCAAGGACAGGGGAGCCACTGAAGCTTTCTTT.

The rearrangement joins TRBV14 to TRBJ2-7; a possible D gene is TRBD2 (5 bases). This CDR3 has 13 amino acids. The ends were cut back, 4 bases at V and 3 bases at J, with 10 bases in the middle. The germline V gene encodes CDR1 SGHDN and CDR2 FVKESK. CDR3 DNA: TGTGCCAGCAGCCCGGGGAGTTTCTACGAGCAGTACTTC. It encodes CASSPGSFYEQYF.

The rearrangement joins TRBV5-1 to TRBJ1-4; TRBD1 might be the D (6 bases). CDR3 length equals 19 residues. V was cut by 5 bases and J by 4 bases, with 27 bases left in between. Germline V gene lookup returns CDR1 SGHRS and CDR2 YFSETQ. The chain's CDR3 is CASRPSLNRAFQLNEKLFF. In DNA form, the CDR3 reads TGCGCCAGCAGACCCTCACTTAACAGGGCCTTCCAACTTAATGAAAAACTGTTTTTT.

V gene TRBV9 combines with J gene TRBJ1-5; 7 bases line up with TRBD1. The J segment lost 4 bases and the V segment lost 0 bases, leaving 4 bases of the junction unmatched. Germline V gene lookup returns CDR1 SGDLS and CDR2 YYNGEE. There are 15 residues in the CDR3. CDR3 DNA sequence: TGTGCCAGCAGCGTAGGAGGGACAGCAAATCAGCCCCAGCATTTT. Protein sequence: CASSVGGTANQPQHF.

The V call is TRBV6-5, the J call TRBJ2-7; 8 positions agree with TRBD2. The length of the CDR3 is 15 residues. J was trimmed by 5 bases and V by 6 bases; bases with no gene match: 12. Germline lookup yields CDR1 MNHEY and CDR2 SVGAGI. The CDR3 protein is CASRVSSGSWNEQYF. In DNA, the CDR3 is TGTGCCAGCAGGGTGAGCAGCGGGAGTTGGAACGAGCAGTACTTC.

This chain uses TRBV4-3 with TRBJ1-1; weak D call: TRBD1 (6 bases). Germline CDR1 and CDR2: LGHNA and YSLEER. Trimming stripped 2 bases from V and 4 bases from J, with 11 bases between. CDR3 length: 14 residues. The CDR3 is CASSQFQGITEAFF. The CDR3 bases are TGCGCCAGCAGCCAATTCCAGGGGATCACTGAAGCTTTCTTT.

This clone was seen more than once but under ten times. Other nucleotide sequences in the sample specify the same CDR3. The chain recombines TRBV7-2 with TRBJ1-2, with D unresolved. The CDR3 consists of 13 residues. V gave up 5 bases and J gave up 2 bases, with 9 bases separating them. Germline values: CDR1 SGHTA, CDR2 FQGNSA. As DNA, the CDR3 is TGTGCCAGCAGCCCAACCGGGAACTATGGCTACACCTTC. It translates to CASSPTGNYGYTF.

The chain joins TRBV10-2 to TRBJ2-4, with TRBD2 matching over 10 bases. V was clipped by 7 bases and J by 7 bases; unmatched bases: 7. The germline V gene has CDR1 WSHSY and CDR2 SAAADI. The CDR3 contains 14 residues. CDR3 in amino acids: CASNLAGEGNIQYF. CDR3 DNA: TGCGCCAGCAACCTAGCGGGAGAGGGGAACATTCAGTACTTC.

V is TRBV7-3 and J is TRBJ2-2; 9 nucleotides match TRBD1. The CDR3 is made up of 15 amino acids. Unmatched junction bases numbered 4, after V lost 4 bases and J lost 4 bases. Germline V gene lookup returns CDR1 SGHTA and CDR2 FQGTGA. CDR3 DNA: TGTGCCAGCAGCTCACAGGGGGCGGTCACCGGGGAGCTGTTTTTT. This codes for CASSSQGAVTGELFF.

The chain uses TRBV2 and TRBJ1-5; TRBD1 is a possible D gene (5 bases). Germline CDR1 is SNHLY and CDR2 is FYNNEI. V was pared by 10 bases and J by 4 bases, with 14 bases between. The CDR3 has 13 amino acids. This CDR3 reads CATSLQENQPQHF. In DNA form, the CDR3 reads TGTGCCACCTCGTTACAGGAGAATCAGCCCCAGCATTTT.

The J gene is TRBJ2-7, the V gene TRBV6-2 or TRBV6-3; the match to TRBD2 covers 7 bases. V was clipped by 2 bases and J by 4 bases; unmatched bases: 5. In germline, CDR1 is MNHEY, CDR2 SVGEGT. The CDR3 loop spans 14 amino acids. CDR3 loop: CASSYGGSLYEQYF. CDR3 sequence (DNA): TGTGCCAGCAGTTACGGCGGGAGCTTGTACGAGCAGTACTTC.

The CDR3 is CASSLTSGRGGDEQYF. The DNA for the CDR3 is TGTGCCAGCAGCCTGACTAGCGGGAGAGGAGGCGACGAGCAGTACTTC. The J gene is TRBJ2-7, the V gene TRBV6-6, with 12 bases lining up with TRBD2. This CDR3 comprises 16 residues. Trimming at V came to 6 bases and at J to 5 bases, leaving 11 bases not matched to a gene. Germline V gene sequence: CDR1 MNHNY, CDR2 SVGAGI (reference sequence).

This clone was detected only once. This CDR3 is CASSYSPLAGAFGDEQFF. For the CDR3, the DNA is TGTGCCAGCAGTTACTCGCCCTTAGCGGGAGCCTTCGGGGATGAGCAGTTCTTC. The V and J genes are TRBV6-2 or TRBV6-3 and TRBJ2-1, with 9 nucleotides matching TRBD2. Germline V CDR1 and CDR2: MNHEY, SVGEGT. The CDR3 is 18 residues long. Trimming removed 0 bases from V and 8 bases from J; junction bases left unmatched: 14.

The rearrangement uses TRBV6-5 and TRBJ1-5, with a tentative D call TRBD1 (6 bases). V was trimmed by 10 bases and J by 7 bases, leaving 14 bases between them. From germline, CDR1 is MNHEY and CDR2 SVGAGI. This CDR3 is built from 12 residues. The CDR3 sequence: CATGGRGQPQHF. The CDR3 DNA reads TGTGCCACGGGGGGCCGGGGGCAGCCCCAGCATTTT.

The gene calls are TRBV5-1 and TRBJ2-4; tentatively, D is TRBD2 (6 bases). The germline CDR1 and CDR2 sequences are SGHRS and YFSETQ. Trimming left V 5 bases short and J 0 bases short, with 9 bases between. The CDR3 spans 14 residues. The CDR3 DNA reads TGCGCCAGCAGTTCGGGACTAGCCAAAAACATTCAGTACTTC. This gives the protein CASSSGLAKNIQYF.

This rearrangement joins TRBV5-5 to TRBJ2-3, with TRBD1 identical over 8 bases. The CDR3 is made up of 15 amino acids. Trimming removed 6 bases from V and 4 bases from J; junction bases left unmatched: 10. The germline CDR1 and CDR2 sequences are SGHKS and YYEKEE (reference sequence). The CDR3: CASIPGTGLADTQYF. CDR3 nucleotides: TGTGCCAGCATCCCGGGGACAGGTTTGGCAGATACGCAGTATTTT.

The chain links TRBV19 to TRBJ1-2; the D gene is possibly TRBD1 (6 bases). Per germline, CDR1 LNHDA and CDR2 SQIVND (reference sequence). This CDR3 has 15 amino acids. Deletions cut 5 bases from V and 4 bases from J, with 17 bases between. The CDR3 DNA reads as TGTGCCAGTAGTCCCGGTACAGGGTGGACCTATGGCTACACCTTC. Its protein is CASSPGTGWTYGYTF.

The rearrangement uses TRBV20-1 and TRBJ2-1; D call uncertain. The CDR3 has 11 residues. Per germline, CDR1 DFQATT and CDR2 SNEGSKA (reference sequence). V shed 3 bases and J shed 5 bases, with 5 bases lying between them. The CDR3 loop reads CSASRDNEQFF. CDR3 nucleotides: TGCAGTGCTAGTCGGGACAATGAGCAGTTCTTC.

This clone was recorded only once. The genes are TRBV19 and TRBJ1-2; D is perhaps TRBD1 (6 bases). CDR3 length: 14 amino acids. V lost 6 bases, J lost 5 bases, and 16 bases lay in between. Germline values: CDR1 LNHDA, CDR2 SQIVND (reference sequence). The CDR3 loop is CASRGAPPFYGYTF. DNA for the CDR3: TGTGCCAGTAGGGGGGCACCACCATTTTATGGCTACACCTTC.

CDR3 loop: CASSTGDEKLFF. CDR3 DNA: TGTGCCAGCAGCACAGGGGATGAAAAACTGTTTTTT. The rearrangement joins TRBV13 to TRBJ1-4; 7 bases fit TRBD1. This CDR3 comprises 12 residues. CDR1 is PRHDT and CDR2 is FYEKMQ in the germline V gene (reference sequence). J lost 6 bases, V lost 5 bases, and 0 bases had no gene match.

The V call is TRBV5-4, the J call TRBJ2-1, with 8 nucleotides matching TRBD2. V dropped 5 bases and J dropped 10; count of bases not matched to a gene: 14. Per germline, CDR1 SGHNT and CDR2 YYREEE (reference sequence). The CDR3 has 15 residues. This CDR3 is CASSVTGGPLREQFF. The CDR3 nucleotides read TGTGCCAGCAGTGTGACGGGAGGGCCACTCAGGGAGCAGTTCTTC.

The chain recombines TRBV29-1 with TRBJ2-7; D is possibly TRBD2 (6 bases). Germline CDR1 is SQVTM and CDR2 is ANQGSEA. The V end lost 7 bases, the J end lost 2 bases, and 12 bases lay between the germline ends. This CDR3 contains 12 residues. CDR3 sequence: CSGIGTAYEQYF. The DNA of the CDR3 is TGCAGCGGAATAGGGACTGCCTACGAGCAGTACTTC.